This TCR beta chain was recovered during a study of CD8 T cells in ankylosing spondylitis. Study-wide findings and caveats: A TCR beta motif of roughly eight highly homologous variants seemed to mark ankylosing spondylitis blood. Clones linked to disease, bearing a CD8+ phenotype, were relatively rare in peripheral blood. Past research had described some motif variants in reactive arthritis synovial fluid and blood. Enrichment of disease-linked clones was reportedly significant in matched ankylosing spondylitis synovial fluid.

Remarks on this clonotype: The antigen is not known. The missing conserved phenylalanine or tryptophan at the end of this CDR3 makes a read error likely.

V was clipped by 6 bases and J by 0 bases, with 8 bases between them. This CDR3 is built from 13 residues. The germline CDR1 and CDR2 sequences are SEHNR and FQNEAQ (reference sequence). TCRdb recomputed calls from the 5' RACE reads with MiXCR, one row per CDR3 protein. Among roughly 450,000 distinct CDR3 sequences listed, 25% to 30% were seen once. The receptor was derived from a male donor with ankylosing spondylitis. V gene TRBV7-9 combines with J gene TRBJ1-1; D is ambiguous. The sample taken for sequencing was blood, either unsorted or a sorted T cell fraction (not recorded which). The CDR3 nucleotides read TGTGCCAGCAGGGGCAGTATGAACACTGAAGCTTTCCTT. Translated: CASRGSMNTEAFL.